Only a few counts were recorded for the clone carrying this TCR beta chain. Its target is not known. The time point denotes: 2014-2015 season, pre-vaccination. This entry comes from a study of follicular helper T cells after annual influenza vaccination. Overall study context: For some subjects, blood spans the 2013-2014, 2014-2015 and 2015-2016 annual vaccinations. Study outcomes and limitations: Change in circulating plasmablasts correlated with ICOS+CD38+ cTfh clonality change.

Sequencing was performed with immunoSEQ multiplex PCR; in TCRdb, only in-frame clones are kept and a portion is missing. Among about 14,000 clones, roughly 81% were seen once, and the ten largest hold about 0.27%. The sequence was collected from an adult who received the influenza vaccine. Sequences were derived from CXCR5- memory CD4+ T cells sorted from blood, sampled on the day of influenza vaccination.

The CDR3 region is CASSQGYLLSYYEQYF. Written as DNA, the CDR3 is TGTGCCAGCAGCCAAGGCTATCTACTTTCATACTACGAGCAGTACTTC. The J gene is TRBJ2-7, the V gene TRBV14; no clear D. Germline values: CDR1 SGHDN, CDR2 FVKESK. V was trimmed by 1 base and J by 3 bases, leaving 16 bases between them. The CDR3 sequence is 16 residues long.